Each of the 3 T cell receptor beta chains below was sequenced from the same sample in a study of T cells after yellow fever vaccination. TCRdb reprocessed the 5' RACE reads via MiXCR and lists one record per CDR3 protein. This sample carries 100,000 to 150,000 distinct CDR3 sequences, about 7% of them seen once, and the ten largest clones take 2.7%. The sample consisted of CD4+ T cells sorted from PBMCs, taken more than 40 days after the first yellow fever vaccination. These receptors came from a man between 18 and 29 years old who received the YFV17D yellow fever vaccine.

Ten or more counts support this clonotype. The J gene is TRBJ1-1, the V gene TRBV5-1; D unclear. CDR3 length: 13 residues. Germline lookup yields CDR1 SGHRS and CDR2 YFSETQ. Trimming left V 9 bases short and J 6 bases short, with 18 bases between. The CDR3: CANSIGSHPEAFF. In DNA, the CDR3 is TGCGCCAACTCTATCGGATCCCACCCTGAAGCTTTCTTT.

Many counts were recorded for this clonotype. The chain combines TRBV5-5 with TRBJ2-5, with a possible D match to TRBD1 (5 bases). CDR1 is SGHKS, CDR2 YYEKEE, per germline (reference sequence). The CDR3 length is 14 residues. V shed 4 bases and J shed 2 bases, with 12 bases lying between them. Here the CDR3 reads CASSIRTRQETQYF. The CDR3 nucleotides are TGTGCCAGCAGCATCAGGACAAGGCAAGAGACCCAGTACTTC.

This clonotype was picked up many times. This sequence joins TRBV5-1 and TRBJ2-5; maybe TRBD2 (6 bases). The length of the CDR3 is 14 residues. Germline V gene lookup returns CDR1 SGHRS and CDR2 YFSETQ. V was clipped by 4 bases and J by 10 bases, with 20 bases between them. This CDR3 is CASSTTAGNRDQYF. The CDR3 nucleotides are TGCGCCAGCAGCACTACTGCGGGGAATAGGGACCAGTACTTC. Filled out from reference TRBV5-1 and TRBJ2-5, the complete variable domain reads KAGVTQTPRYLIKTRGQQVTLSCSPISGHRSVSWYQQTPGQGLQFLFEYFSETQRNKGNFPGRFSGRQFSNSRSEMNVSTLELGDSALYLCASSTTAGNRDQYFGPGTRLLVL.